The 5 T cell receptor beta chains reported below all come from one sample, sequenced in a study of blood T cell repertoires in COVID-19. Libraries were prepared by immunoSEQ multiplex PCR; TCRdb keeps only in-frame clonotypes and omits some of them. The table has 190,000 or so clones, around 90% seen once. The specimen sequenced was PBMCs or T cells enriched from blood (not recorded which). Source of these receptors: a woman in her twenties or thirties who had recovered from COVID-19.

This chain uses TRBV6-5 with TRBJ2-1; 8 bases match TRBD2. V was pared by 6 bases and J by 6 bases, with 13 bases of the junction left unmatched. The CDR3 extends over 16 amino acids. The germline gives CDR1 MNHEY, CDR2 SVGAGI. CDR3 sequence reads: CASSYPTGRARNEQFF. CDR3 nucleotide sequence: TGTGCCAGCAGCTACCCCACCGGGAGGGCCCGCAATGAGCAGTTCTTC.

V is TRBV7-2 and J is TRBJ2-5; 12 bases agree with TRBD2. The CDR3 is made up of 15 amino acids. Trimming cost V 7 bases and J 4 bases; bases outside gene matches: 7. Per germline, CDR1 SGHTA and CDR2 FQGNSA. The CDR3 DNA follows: TGTGCCAGCACCGATCCGGGACTAGCGGGAGAGACCCAGTACTTC. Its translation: CASTDPGLAGETQYF.

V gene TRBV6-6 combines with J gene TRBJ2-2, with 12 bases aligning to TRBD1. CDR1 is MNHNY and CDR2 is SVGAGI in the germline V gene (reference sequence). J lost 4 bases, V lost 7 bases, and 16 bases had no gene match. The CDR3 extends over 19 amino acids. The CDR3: CASNRRPGTGGLVTGELFF. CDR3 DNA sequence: TGTGCCAGCAATCGACGACCCGGGACAGGGGGCCTTGTCACCGGGGAGCTGTTTTTT.

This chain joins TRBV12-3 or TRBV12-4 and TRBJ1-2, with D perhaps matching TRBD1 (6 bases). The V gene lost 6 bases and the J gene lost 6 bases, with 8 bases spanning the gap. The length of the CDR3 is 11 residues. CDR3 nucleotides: TGTGCCAGCAGCGAGGGGGATGGCTACACCTTC. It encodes CASSEGDGYTF.

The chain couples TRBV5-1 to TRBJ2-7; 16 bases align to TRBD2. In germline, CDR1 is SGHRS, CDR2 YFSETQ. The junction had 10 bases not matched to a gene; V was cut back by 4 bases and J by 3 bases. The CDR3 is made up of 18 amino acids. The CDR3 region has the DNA TGCGCCAGCAGCCCCTCGGGGACTAGCGGGGGGGGGCGCTACGAGCAGTACTTC. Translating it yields CASSPSGTSGGGRYEQYF.